This is a list of T cell receptor beta chains from one sample in a study of siplizumab effects on memory and regulatory T cells. The protocol was immunoSEQ multiplex PCR, while the TCRdb copy is restricted to in-frame clones and leaves out a portion. Counted here are some 100,000 clones, approximately 91% occurring once; the ten biggest clones make up around 2.6%. Material: CD4+ T cells sorted from blood. The origin of the receptors is a human donor in good health. Some clones in this sample may be carry-over from other donors' samples. Both conserved end residues are part of each CDR3. A D gene is named only where the DNA matches it firmly. Size is stated for part of the rows, as once, few or many counts, or as a class when the clone is expanded.

D | size | length | J | V | DNA | CDR3
TRBD1 | - | 15 | TRBJ2-1 | TRBV7-9 | TGTGCCAGCAGCTTACAGACAGGGCTCTACAATGAGCAGTTCTTC | CASSLQTGLYNEQFF
- | - | 14 | TRBJ1-2 | TRBV4-1 | TGCGCCAGCAGCCCCCCTGGAAGGGCCCCAGGCTACACCTTC | CASSPPGRAPGYTF
TRBD2 | - | 18 | TRBJ2-1 | TRBV10-1 | TGCGCCAGCAGTGAGTCGGGGATAGCGGGAGCCCTTTACAATGAGCAGTTCTTC | CASSESGIAGALYNEQFF
- | - | 13 | TRBJ2-7 | TRBV7-8 | TGTGCCAGCAGCCTAATCGCACCCTACGAGCAGTACTTC | CASSLIAPYEQYF
TRBD2 | - | 14 | TRBJ2-1 | TRBV28 | TGTGCCAGCAGTCCGCTAGCGGCCTACAATGAGCAGTTCTTC | CASSPLAAYNEQFF
- | - | 15 | TRBJ1-6 | TRBV7-9 | TGTGCCAGCAGCTTAGCTCGAGGGTGGGATTCACCCCTCCACTTT | CASSLARGWDSPLHF
- | - | 16 | TRBJ2-3 | TRBV12-5 | TGTGCTAGTGGTTCCCCGGTTAGCGAAGGGGGAGATACGCAGTATTTT | CASGSPVSEGGDTQYF
TRBD1 | - | 13 | TRBJ2-1 | TRBV2 | TGTGCCAGCAGACTGACAGGGTCGAGTGAGCAGTTCTTC | CASRLTGSSEQFF
TRBD2 | - | 16 | TRBJ2-1 | TRBV28 | TGTGCCAGCAGTGGGGCTGGGACTAGGTTCTACAATGAGCAGTTCTTC | CASSGAGTRFYNEQFF
- | - | 13 | TRBJ1-1 | TRBV11-2 | TGTGCCAGCAGCAGACAGCTGAACACTGAAGCTTTCTTT | CASSRQLNTEAFF
- | - | 13 | TRBJ1-5 | TRBV19 | TGTGCCAGTAGTACAGACAGGAATCAGCCCCAGCATTTT | CASSTDRNQPQHF
- | - | 16 | TRBJ2-7 | TRBV6-6 | TGTGCCAGCAGTTACAGCCGTTCCGGGGGCTCCTACGAGCAGTACTTC | CASSYSRSGGSYEQYF
- | - | 15 | TRBJ1-2 | TRBV4-1 | TGCGCCAGCAGCCCTCCCGACAGTAATAACTATGGCTACACCTTC | CASSPPDSNNYGYTF
- | - | 10 | TRBJ2-1 | TRBV27 | TGTGCCAGCAGGCACGGCGTGTGGTTCTTC | CASRHGVWFF
- | - | 13 | TRBJ2-3 | TRBV4-2 | TGTGCCAGCAGCCAAGAGAATGGGGTGACGCAGTATTTT | CASSQENGVTQYF
- | few | 13 | TRBJ1-2 | TRBV5-1 | TGCGCCAGCAGCTTATCACAGACCTATGGCTACACCTTC | CASSLSQTYGYTF
- | - | 16 | TRBJ1-4 | TRBV11-2 | TGTGCCAGCAGCTTAGGAGGGCCTGCAACTAATGAAAAACTGTTTTTT | CASSLGGPATNEKLFF
- | - | 15 | TRBJ2-1 | TRBV29-1 | TGCAGCGTCTCCTACGGGCAGGGCGGGCACAATGAGCAGTTCTTC | CSVSYGQGGHNEQFF
- | - | 11 | TRBJ2-7 | TRBV11-2 | TGTGCCAGCAGCCAAGACCACGAGCAGTACTTC | CASSQDHEQYF
- | - | 13 | TRBJ2-7 | TRBV2 | TGTGCCAGCAAGGCTAGCGCCTCGGGCGAGCAGTACTTC | CASKASASGEQYF
- | - | 13 | TRBJ2-1 | TRBV7-3 | TGTGCCAGCAGCTCCGGGGGGCAGGCTGAGCAGTTCTTC | CASSSGGQAEQFF
- | - | 11 | TRBJ2-5 | TRBV5-1 | TGCGCCAGCGGACAACAAGAGACCCAGTACTTC | CASGQQETQYF
- | - | 16 | TRBJ2-1 | TRBV7-3 | TGTGCCAGCAGCCCCGTGGGTAGCGGCTCCTACAATGAGCAGTTCTTC | CASSPVGSGSYNEQFF
- | few | 12 | TRBJ1-1 | TRBV19 | TGTGCCAGTAGTATAAGAGACACTGAAGCTTTCTTT | CASSIRDTEAFF
- | - | 12 | TRBJ1-5 | TRBV6-6 | TGTGCCAGCAGTTACAAGGATCAGCCCCAGCATTTT | CASSYKDQPQHF
- | - | 14 | TRBJ2-3 | TRBV2 | TGTGCCAGCAGTGAATGGAAGGTCACAGATACGCAGTATTTT | CASSEWKVTDTQYF
TRBD1 | - | 12 | TRBJ2-1 | TRBV6-4 | TGTGCCAGCTCCACAGGGGGCAATGAGCAGTTCTTC | CASSTGGNEQFF
TRBD1 | - | 17 | TRBJ2-6 | TRBV15 | TGTGCCACCAGCAGAGGACAGGGGGCGGTTGGGGCCAACGTCCTGACTTTC | CATSRGQGAVGANVLTF
TRBD2 | - | 16 | TRBJ2-1 | TRBV11-2 | TGTGCCAGCAGCTCGCCCCGGACTAGCGGGAGGGGGGGGCAGTTCTTC | CASSSPRTSGRGGQFF
TRBD1 | - | 15 | TRBJ2-7 | TRBV19 | TGTGCCAGTAGTGTACCGACAGGGGTAGGGTACGAGCAGTACTTC | CASSVPTGVGYEQYF
- | - | 11 | TRBJ1-2 | TRBV5-1 | TGCGCCAGCAGCTTGCAGGGTGGCTACACCTTC | CASSLQGGYTF
- | - | 15 | TRBJ2-6 | TRBV19 | TGTGCCAGTAGTTTATTAGACTCTGGGGCCAACGTCCTGACTTTC | CASSLLDSGANVLTF
TRBD2 | - | 16 | TRBJ2-2 | TRBV11-2 | TGTGCCAGCAGTCTCGGGGGGGCCGGAAACACCGGGGAGCTGTTTTTT | CASSLGGAGNTGELFF
TRBD2 | - | 20 | TRBJ2-1 | TRBV9 | TGTGCCAGCAGCCCACCCGAAGGTTACCAAGGGACTAGCTCTTACAATGAGCAGTTCTTC | CASSPPEGYQGTSSYNEQFF
TRBD2 | - | 15 | TRBJ2-1 | TRBV10-2 | TGCGCCAGCAGCCCTACTAGCGGGAGTGGCGATGAGCAGTTCTTC | CASSPTSGSGDEQFF
TRBD2 | - | 17 | TRBJ2-3 | TRBV5-1 | TGCGCCAGCAGCTTGATTTTTAGCGGGAGTTTCGCAGATACGCAGTATTTT | CASSLIFSGSFADTQYF